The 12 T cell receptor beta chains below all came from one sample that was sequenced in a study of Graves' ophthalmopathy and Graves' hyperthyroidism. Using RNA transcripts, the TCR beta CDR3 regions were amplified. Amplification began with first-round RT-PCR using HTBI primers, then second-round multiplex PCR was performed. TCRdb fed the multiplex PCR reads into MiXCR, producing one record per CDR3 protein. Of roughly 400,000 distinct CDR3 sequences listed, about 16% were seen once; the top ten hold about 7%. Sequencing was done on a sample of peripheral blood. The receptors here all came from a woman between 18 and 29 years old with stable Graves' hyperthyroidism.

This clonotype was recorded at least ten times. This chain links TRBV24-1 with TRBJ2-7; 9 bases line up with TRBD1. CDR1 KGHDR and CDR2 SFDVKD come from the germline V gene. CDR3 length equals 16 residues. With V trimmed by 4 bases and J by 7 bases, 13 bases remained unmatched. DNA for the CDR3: TGTGCCACCAGTGACCCCGGGACAGGGTCCGGGGGGGAGCAGTACTTC. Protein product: CATSDPGTGSGGEQYF.

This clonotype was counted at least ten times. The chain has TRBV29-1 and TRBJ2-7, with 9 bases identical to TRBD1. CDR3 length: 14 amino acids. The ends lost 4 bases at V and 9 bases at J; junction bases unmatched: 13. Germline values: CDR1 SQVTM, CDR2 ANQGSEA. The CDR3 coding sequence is TGCAGCGTTGTTGGTGACAGGGGGTATAAAGGGCAGTACTTC. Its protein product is CSVVGDRGYKGQYF.

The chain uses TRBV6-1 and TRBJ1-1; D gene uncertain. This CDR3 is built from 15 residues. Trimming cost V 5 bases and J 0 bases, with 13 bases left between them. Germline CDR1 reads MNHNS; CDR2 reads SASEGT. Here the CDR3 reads CASSPRSQMNTEAFF. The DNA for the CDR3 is TGTGCCAGCAGTCCCAGGTCCCAAATGAACACTGAAGCTTTCTTT.

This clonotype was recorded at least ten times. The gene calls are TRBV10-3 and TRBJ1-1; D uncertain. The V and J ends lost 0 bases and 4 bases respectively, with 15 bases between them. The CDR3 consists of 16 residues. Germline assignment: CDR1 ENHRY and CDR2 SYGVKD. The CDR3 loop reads CAISESTPGPSTEAFF. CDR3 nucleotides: TGTGCCATCAGTGAGTCGACGCCGGGCCCTTCCACTGAAGCTTTCTTT.

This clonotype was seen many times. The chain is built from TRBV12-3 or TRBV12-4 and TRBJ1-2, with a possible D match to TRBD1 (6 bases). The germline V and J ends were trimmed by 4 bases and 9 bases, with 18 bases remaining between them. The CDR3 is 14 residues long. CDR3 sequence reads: CASSSDRRIRRYTF. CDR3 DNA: TGTGCCAGCAGTTCGGACAGACGAATCCGTCGCTACACCTTC.

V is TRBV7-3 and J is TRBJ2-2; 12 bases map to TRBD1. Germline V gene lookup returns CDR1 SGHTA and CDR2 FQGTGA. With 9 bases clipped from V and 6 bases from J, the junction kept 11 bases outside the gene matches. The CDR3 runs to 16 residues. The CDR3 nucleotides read TGTGCCAGTCGCCAAGGGGGGACAGGGGGCGCCGGGGAGCTGTTTTTT. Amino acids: CASRQGGTGGAGELFF.

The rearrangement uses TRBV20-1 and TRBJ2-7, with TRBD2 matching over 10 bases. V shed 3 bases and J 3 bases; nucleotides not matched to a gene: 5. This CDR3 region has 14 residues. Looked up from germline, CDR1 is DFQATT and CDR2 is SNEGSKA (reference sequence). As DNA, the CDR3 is TGCAGTGCTAGTCCTCCTAGCGGGGGCTACGAGCAGTACTTC. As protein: CSASPPSGGYEQYF.

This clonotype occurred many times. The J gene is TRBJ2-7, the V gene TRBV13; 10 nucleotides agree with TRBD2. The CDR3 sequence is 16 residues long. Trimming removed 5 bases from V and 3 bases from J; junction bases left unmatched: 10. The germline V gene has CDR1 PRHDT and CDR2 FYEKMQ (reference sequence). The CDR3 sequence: CASSRSGAGGFYEQYF. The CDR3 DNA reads TGTGCCAGCAGCCGATCGGGAGCGGGGGGGTTCTACGAGCAGTACTTC. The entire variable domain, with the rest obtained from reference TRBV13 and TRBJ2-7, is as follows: AAGVIQSPRHLIKEKRETATLKCYPIPRHDTVYWYQQGPGQDPQFLISFYEKMQSDKGSIPDRFSAQQFSDYHSELNMSSLELGDSALYFCASSRSGAGGFYEQYFGPGTRLTVT.

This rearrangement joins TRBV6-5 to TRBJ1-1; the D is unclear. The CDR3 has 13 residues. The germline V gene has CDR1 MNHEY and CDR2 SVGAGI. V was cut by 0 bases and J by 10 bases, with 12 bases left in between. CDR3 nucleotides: TGTGCCAGCAGTTACTCACCCAACAGCGGAGCTTTCTTT. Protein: CASSYSPNSGAFF.

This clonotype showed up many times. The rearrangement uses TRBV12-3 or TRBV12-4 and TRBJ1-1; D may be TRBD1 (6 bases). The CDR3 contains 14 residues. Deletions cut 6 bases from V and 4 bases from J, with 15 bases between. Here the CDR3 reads CASRDTGSFTEAFF. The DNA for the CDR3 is TGTGCCAGCAGGGACACAGGGTCGTTCACTGAAGCTTTCTTT.

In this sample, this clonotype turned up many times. In nucleotides, the CDR3 is TGTGCCAGCAGTTACTCGGGGGACCCTGGGGGGACCCAGTACTTC. Translated: CASSYSGDPGGTQYF. V is TRBV6-5 and J is TRBJ2-5, with D perhaps TRBD1 or TRBD2 (5 bases each). Germline V gives CDR1 MNHEY, CDR2 SVGAGI. This CDR3 is 15 amino acids long. V was cut by 0 bases and J by 7 bases, with 15 bases left in between.

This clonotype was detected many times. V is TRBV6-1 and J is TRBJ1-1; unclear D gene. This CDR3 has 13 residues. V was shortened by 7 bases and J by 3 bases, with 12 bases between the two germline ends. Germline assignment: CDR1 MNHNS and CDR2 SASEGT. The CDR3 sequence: CASKSFRDTEAFF. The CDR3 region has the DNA TGTGCCAGCAAGTCGTTTAGGGACACTGAAGCTTTCTTT.